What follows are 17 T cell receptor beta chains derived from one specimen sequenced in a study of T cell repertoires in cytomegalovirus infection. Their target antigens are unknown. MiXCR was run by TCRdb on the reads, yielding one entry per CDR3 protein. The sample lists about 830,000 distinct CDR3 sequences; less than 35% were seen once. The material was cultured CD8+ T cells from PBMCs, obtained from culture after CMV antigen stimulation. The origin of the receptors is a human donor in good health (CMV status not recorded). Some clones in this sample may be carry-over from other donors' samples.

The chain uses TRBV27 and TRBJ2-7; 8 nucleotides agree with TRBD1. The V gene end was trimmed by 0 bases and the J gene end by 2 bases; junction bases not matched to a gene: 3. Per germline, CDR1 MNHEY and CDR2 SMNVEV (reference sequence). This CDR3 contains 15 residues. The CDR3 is CASSLSGQGPYEQYV. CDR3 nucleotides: TGTGCCAGCAGTTTATCAGGACAGGGACCCTACGAGCAGTACGTC.

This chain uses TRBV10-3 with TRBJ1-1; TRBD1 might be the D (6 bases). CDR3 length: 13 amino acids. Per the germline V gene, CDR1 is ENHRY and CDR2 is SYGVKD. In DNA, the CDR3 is TGTGCAACCAGACAGGTTGAATCCACTGAAGCTTTCTTT. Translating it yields CATRQVESTEAFF.

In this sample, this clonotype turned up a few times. CDR3 in amino acids: CAISDPDRPPTNEKLFF. For the CDR3, the DNA is TGTGCCATCAGTGACCCGGACAGGCCCCCAACTAATGAAAAACTGTTTTTT. The chain is built from TRBV10-3 and TRBJ1-4; 7 bases are shared with TRBD1. The germline gives CDR1 ENHRY, CDR2 SYGVKD. V lost 3 bases to trimming and J lost 0 bases; unmatched junction nucleotides: 7. The CDR3 has 17 residues.

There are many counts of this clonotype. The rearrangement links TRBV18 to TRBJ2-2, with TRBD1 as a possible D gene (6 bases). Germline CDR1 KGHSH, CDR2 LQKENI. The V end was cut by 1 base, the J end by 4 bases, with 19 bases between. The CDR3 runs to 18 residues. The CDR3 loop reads CASSPLNRVDRPTGELFF. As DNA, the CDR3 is TGTGCCAGCTCACCACTGAACAGGGTTGACCGACCCACCGGGGAGCTGTTTTTT. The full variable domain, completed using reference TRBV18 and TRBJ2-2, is NAGVMQNPRHLVRRRGQEARLRCSPMKGHSHVYWYRQLPEEGLKFMVYLQKENIIDESGMPKERFSAEFPKEGPSILRIQQVVRGDSAAYFCASSPLNRVDRPTGELFFGEGSRLTVL.

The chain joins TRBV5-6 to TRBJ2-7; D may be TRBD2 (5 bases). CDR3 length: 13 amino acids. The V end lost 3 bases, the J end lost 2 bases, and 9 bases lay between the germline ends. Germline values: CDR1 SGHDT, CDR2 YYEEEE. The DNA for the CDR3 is TGTGCCAGCAGCTCGACTACTCCCTACGAGCAGTACGTC. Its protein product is CASSSTTPYEQYV.

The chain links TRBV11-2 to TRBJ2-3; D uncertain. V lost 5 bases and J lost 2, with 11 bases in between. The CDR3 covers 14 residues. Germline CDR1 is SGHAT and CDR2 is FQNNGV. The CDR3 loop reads CASSPGKFTDTQYF. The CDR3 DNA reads TGTGCCAGCAGCCCCGGCAAGTTCACAGATACGCAGTATTTT.

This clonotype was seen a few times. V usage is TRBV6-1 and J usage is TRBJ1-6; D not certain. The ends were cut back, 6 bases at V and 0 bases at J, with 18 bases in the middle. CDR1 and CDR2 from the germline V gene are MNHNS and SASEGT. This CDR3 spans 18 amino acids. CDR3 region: CASSKNDVRSSYNSPLHF. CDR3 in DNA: TGTGCCAGCAGCAAAAACGACGTACGCAGCTCCTATAATTCACCCCTCCACTTT.

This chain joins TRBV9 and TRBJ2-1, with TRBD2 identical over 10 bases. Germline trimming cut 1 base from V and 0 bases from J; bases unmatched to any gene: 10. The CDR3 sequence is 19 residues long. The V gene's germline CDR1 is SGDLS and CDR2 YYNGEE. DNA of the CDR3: TGTGCCAGCAGCGTAAGAGATAGCGGGGGGACGAGCTCCTACAATGAGCAGTTCTTC. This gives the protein CASSVRDSGGTSSYNEQFF.

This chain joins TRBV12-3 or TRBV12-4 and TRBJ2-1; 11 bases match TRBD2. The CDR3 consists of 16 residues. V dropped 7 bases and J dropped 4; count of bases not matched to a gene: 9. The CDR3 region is CASTVTSGGSYNEQFF. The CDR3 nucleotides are TGTGCCAGCACCGTTACTAGCGGGGGATCTTACAATGAGCAGTTCTTC.

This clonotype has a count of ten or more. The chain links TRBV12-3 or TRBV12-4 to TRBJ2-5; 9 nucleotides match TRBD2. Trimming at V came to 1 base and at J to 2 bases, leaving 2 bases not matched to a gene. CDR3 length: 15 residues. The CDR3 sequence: CASSLVAGEQETQYF. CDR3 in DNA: TGTGCCAGCAGTTTAGTAGCGGGGGAACAAGAGACCCAGTACTTC.

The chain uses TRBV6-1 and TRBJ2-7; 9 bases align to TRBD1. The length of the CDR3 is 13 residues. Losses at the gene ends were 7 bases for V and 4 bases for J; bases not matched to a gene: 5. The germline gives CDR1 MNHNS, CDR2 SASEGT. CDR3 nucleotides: TGTGCCAGCAACCCGACAGGGGGGTACGAGCAGTACTTC. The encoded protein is CASNPTGGYEQYF.

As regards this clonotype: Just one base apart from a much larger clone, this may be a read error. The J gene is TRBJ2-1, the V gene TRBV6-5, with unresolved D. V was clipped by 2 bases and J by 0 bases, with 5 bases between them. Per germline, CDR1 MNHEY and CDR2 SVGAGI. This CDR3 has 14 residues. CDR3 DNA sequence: TGTGCCAGCAGTTACCAGAGCTCCTACAATGAGCAGTTCTTC. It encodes CASSYQSSYNEQFF.

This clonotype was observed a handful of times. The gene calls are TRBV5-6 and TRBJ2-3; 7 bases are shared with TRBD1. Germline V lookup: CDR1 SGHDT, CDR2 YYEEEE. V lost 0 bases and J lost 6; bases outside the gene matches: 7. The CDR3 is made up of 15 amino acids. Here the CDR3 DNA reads TGTGCCAGCAGCTTGGGGGACAGCCTTCGGGATACGCAGTATTTT. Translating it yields CASSLGDSLRDTQYF.

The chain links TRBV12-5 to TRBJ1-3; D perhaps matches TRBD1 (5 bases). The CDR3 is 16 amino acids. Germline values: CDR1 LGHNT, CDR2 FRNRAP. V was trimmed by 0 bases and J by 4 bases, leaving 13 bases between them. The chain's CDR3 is CASGLVLAGKGNTIYF. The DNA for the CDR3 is TGTGCTAGTGGTTTGGTACTGGCAGGGAAGGGAAACACCATATATTTT.

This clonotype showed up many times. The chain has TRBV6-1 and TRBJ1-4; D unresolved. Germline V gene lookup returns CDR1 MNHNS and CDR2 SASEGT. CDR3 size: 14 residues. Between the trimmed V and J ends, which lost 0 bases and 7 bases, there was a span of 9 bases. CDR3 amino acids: CASSEARGSEKLFF. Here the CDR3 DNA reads TGTGCCAGCAGTGAAGCCCGAGGGAGTGAAAAACTGTTTTTT.

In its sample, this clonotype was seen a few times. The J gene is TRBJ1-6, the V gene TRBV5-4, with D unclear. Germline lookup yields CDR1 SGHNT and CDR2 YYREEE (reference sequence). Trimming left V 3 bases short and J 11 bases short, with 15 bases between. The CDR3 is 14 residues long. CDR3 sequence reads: CASSYGPQQPPLHF. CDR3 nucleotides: TGTGCCAGCAGCTACGGGCCCCAGCAGCCACCCCTCCACTTT.

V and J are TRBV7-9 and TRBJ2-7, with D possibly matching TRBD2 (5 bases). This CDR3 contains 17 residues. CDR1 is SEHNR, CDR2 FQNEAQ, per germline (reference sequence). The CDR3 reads CGSSLALVGMGTHEQYV. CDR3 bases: TGTGGCAGCAGCTTAGCGCTGGTGGGCATGGGAACCCACGAGCAGTACGTC.